This TCR beta chain was recovered during a study of blood T cell repertoires in COVID-19. About the research overall: Sites in the United States, Italy and Spain provided acute and convalescent COVID-19 samples.

In germline, CDR1 is SGHTA, CDR2 FQGNSA. Trimming cost V 2 bases and J 5 bases; bases outside gene matches: 8. The CDR3 runs to 15 residues. Clones were read by immunoSEQ multiplex PCR, and TCRdb kept only the in-frame ones, dropping some. The data hold nearly 350,000 clones, with roughly 89% observed a single time. The source material was peripheral blood. This clonotype originated in a young woman who had recovered from COVID-19. J is TRBJ2-5 and V is TRBV7-2; TRBD2 aligns across 7 bases. CDR3 sequence reads: CASSLRAGAAETQYF. CDR3 sequence (DNA): TGTGCCAGCAGCTTAAGGGCGGGAGCAGCGGAGACCCAGTACTTC.